Each of the 4 T cell receptor beta chains below was sequenced from the same sample in a study of cytomegalovirus exposure and HLA in healthy donors. The PCR was carried out with 60 Vbeta primers and 13 Jbeta primers. The data were produced by immunoSEQ multiplex PCR, yet TCRdb's version contains in-frame clones alone and is incomplete. The sample consists of some 240,000 clones, approximately 78% of them appearing once. The sample taken for sequencing was PBMCs. These receptors were obtained from a male donor in good health and CMV-seronegative.

J is TRBJ2-3 and V is TRBV6-1; 9 bases match TRBD2. CDR1 and CDR2 from the germline V gene are MNHNS and SASEGT. With V trimmed by 7 bases and J by 4 bases, 9 bases remained unmatched. The CDR3 covers 15 residues. CDR3 in amino acids: CASTAAGGPADTQYF. The DNA of the CDR3 is TGTGCCAGCACCGCCGCGGGAGGGCCCGCAGATACGCAGTATTTT.

The rearrangement uses TRBV28 and TRBJ1-5; D is possibly TRBD1 (5 bases). This CDR3 has 13 amino acids. Germline V gives CDR1 MDHEN, CDR2 SYDVKM. V was shortened by 1 base and J by 6 bases, with 7 bases between the two germline ends. The CDR3: CASSLFRGQPQHF. The DNA for the CDR3 is TGTGCCAGCAGTTTATTTAGGGGTCAGCCCCAGCATTTT.

The chain uses TRBV2 and TRBJ1-1; D is ambiguous. Germline V gives CDR1 SNHLY, CDR2 FYNNEI. Trimming took 4 bases from V and 1 from J, leaving 4 bases between them. CDR3 size: 12 residues. CDR3 sequence reads: CASSAGNTEAFF. The DNA of the CDR3 is TGTGCCAGCAGTGCAGGGAACACTGAAGCTTTCTTT.

In this sample, this clone turned up a few times. V usage is TRBV6-1 and J usage is TRBJ1-5; D gene unclear. V lost 4 bases and J 7 bases, leaving 11 bases between the germline ends. The CDR3 loop spans 13 amino acids. Germline V lookup: CDR1 MNHNS, CDR2 SASEGT. The CDR3 nucleotides are TGTGCCAGCAGTGTCGGGGAGGTGCAGCCCCAGCATTTT. Protein product: CASSVGEVQPQHF.